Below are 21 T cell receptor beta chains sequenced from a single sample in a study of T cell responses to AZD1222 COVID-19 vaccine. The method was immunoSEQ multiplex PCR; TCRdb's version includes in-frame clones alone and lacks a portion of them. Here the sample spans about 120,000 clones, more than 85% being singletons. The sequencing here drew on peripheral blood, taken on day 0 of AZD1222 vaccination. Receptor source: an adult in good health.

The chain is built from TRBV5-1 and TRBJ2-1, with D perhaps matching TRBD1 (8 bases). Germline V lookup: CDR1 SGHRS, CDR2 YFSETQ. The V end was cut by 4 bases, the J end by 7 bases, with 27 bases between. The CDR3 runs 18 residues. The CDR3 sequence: CASSPRAGMAGGKNEQFF. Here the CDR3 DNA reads TGCGCCAGCAGCCCGAGAGCGGGGATGGCAGGGGGCAAAAATGAGCAGTTCTTC.

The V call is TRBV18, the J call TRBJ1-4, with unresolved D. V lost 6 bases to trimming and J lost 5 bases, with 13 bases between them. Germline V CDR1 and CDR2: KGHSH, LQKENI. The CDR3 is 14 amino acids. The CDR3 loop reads CASSPAGRNEKLFF. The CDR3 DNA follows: TGTGCCAGCTCCCCGGCAGGCCGAAATGAAAAACTGTTTTTT.

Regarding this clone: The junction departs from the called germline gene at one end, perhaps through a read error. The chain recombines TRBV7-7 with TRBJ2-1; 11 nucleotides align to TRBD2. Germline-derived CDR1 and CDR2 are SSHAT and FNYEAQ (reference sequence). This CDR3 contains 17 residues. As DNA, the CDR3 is TGTGCTAGCAGCTTAGCTGGGACTAGCGGTACCTACAATGAGCAGTTCTTC. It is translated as CASSLAGTSGTYNEQFF.

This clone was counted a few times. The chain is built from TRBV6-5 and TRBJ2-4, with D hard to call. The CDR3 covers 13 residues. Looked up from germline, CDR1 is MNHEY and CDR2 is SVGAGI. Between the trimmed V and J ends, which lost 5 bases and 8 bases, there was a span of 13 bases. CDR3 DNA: TGTGCCAGCAGTCACCCAAATGAGGACATTCAGTACTTC. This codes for CASSHPNEDIQYF.

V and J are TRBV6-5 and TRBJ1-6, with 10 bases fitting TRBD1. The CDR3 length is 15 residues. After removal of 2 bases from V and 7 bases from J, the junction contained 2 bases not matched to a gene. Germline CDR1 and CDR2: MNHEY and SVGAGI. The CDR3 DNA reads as TGTGCCAGCAGTTACGGGGGACAGGGGAATTCACCCCTCCACTTT. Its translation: CASSYGGQGNSPLHF.

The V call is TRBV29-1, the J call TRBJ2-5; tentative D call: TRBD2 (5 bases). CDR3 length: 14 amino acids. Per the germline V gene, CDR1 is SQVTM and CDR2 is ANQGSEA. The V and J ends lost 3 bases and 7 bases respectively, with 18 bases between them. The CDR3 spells CSVEVGDLRGTQYF. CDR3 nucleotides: TGCAGCGTTGAGGTGGGAGACCTCCGGGGGACCCAGTACTTC.

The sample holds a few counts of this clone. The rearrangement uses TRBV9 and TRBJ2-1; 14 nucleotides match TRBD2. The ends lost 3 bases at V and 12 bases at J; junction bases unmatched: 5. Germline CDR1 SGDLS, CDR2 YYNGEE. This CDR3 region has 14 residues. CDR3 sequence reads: CASSGTSGGSGQFF. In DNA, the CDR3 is TGTGCCAGCAGCGGGACTAGCGGGGGGTCTGGGCAGTTCTTC.

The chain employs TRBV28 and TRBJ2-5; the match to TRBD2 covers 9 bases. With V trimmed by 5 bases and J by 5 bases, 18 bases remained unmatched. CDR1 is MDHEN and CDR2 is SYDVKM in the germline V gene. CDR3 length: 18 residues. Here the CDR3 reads CASSRGGLAGLGGETQYF. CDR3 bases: TGTGCCAGCAGTCGCGGGGGTCTAGCGGGACTGGGCGGGGAGACCCAGTACTTC.

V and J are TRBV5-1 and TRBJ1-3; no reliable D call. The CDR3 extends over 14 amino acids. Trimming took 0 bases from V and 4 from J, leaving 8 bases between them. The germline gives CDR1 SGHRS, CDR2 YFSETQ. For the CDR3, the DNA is TGCGCCAGCAGCTTGGCCTCTCCAGGAAACACCATATATTTT. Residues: CASSLASPGNTIYF.

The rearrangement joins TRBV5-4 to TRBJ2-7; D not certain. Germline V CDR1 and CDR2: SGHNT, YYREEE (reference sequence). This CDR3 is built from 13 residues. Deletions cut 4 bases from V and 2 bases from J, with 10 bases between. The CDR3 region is CASSQTETYEQYF. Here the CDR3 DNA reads TGTGCCAGCAGCCAGACCGAGACCTACGAGCAGTACTTC.

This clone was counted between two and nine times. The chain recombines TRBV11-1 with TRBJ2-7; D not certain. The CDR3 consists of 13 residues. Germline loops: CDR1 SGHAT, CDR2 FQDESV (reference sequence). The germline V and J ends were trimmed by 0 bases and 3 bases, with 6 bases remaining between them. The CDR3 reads CASSLAGFYEQYF. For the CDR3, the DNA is TGTGCCAGCAGCTTAGCGGGGTTCTACGAGCAGTACTTC.

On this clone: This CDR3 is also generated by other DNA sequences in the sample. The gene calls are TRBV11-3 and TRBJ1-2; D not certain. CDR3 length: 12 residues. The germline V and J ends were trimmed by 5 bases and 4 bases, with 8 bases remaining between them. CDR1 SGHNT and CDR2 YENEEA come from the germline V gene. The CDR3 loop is CASSLGAYGYTF. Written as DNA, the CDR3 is TGTGCCAGCAGCCTGGGTGCCTATGGCTACACCTTC.

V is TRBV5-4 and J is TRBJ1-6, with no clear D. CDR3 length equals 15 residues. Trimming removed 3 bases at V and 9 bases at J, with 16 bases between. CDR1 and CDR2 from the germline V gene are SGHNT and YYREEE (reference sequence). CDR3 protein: CASSSDLGGVSPLHF. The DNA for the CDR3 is TGTGCCAGCAGCTCAGACCTTGGTGGAGTTTCACCCCTCCACTTT.

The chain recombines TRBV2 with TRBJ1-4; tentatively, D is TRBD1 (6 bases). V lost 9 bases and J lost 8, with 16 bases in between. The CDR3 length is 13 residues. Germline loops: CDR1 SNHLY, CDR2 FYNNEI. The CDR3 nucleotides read TGTGCCAGTACCGACAGGTCAAGAGAAAAACTGTTTTTT. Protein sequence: CASTDRSREKLFF.

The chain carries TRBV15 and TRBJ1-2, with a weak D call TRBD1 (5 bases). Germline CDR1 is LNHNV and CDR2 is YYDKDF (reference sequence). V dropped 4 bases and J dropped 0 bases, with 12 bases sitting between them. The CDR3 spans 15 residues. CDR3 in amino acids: CATSTTGGANYGYTF. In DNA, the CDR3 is TGTGCCACCAGCACTACGGGGGGAGCTAACTATGGCTACACCTTC.

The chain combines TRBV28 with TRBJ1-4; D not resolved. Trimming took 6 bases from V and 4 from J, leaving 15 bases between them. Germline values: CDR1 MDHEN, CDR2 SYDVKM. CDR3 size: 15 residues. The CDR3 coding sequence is TGTGCCAGCAGCCAAGACCCTGGAGTTAATGAAAAACTGTTTTTT. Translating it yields CASSQDPGVNEKLFF. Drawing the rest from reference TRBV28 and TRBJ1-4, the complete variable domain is DVKVTQSSRYLVKRTGEKVFLECVQDMDHENMFWYRQDPGLGLRLIYFSYDVKMKEKGDIPEGYSVSREKKERFSLILESASTNQTSMYLCASSQDPGVNEKLFFGSGTQLSVL.

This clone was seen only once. Written as DNA, the CDR3 is TGTGCCATCAGTGAAATATTAGGGGTCAACTACGAGCAGTACTTC. This translates into CAISEILGVNYEQYF. The chain carries TRBV10-3 and TRBJ2-7; D possibly corresponds to TRBD1 (5 bases). Germline CDR1 reads ENHRY; CDR2 reads SYGVKD. Trimming removed 3 bases at V and 3 bases at J, with 15 bases between. CDR3 length: 15 amino acids.

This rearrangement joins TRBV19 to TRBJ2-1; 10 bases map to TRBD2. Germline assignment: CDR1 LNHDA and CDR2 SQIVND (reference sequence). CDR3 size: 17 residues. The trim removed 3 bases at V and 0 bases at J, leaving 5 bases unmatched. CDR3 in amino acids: CASSMDLAGVSYNEQFF. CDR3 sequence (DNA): TGTGCCAGTAGTATGGACCTAGCGGGAGTCTCCTACAATGAGCAGTTCTTC.

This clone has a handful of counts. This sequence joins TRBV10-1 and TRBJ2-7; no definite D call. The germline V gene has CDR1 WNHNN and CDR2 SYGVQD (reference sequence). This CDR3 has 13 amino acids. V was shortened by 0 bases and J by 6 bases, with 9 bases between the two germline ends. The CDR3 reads CASSESLLREQYF. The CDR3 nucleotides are TGCGCCAGCAGTGAGTCCCTACTACGCGAGCAGTACTTC.

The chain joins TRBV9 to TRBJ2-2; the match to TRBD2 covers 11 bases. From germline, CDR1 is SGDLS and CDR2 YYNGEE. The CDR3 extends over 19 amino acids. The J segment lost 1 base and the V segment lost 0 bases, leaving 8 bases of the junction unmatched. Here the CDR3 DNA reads TGTGCCAGCAGCGTAGATTATATAGCGGGAGGGTTGAACACCGGGGAGCTGTTTTTT. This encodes CASSVDYIAGGLNTGELFF.

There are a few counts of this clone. CDR3: CASSQFDGNTEAFF. The DNA for the CDR3 is TGCGCCAGCAGCCAGTTTGACGGGAACACTGAAGCTTTCTTT. The V and J genes are TRBV4-1 and TRBJ1-1; no reliable D call. This CDR3 comprises 14 residues. CDR1 is MGHRA and CDR2 is YSYEKL in the germline V gene. Trimming cost V 3 bases and J 1 base, with 9 bases left between them.